This entry lists 17 T cell receptor beta chains sequenced from one sample in a study of control samples from healthy donors and cancer patients. Assay: immunoSEQ multiplex PCR; the TCRdb copy retains only in-frame clones and omits some. Of over 100,000 clones listed, about 88% are singletons. Specimen: blood. These receptor sequences come from a man aged 45-60 years in good health.

A few counts support this clone. The chain is built from TRBV5-1 and TRBJ1-1, with unresolved D. V lost 2 bases and J lost 1, with 9 bases in between. The CDR3 is made up of 14 amino acids. Germline values: CDR1 SGHRS, CDR2 YFSETQ. CDR3 nucleotides: TGCGCCAGCAGCTTTGGTAACACGAACACTGAAGCTTTCTTT. As protein: CASSFGNTNTEAFF.

This chain uses TRBV4-1 with TRBJ1-1; 8 bases fit TRBD1. CDR1 is MGHRA and CDR2 is YSYEKL in the germline V gene. V was pared by 4 bases and J by 5 bases, with 9 bases of the junction left unmatched. The CDR3 covers 15 residues. CDR3 sequence reads: CASSPLQGVDTEAFF. DNA of the CDR3: TGCGCCAGCAGCCCCCTACAGGGGGTAGATACTGAAGCTTTCTTT.

CDR3 coding DNA: TGTGCCACCAGGGCGGCGGCCTCCTACGAGCAGTACTTC. Its protein is CATRAAASYEQYF. This rearrangement joins TRBV24-1 to TRBJ2-7; D gene unclear. CDR1 is KGHDR, CDR2 SFDVKD, per germline. Trimming took 7 bases from V and 0 from J, leaving 9 bases between them. The length of the CDR3 is 13 residues.

The V call is TRBV28, the J call TRBJ1-5, with TRBD1 matching 7 bases. The CDR3 runs to 13 residues. With 9 bases clipped from V and 7 bases from J, the junction kept 9 bases outside the gene matches. Germline V gene data show CDR1 as MDHEN and CDR2 as SYDVKM. The CDR3 DNA reads as TGTGCCAGTAAACAGGGGAACGTGCAGCCCCAGCATTTT. Amino acids: CASKQGNVQPQHF.

The chain is built from TRBV7-9 and TRBJ2-5; TRBD1 matches at 7 bases. V shed 4 bases, J shed 2 bases, and the junction held 4 bases outside the gene matches. CDR3 length: 14 amino acids. Germline-derived CDR1 and CDR2 are SEHNR and FQNEAQ (reference sequence). The CDR3 DNA sequence: TGTGCCAGCAGCTACGGACAGGAACAAGAGACCCAGTACTTC. Its translation is CASSYGQEQETQYF.

The chain recombines TRBV5-5 with TRBJ2-2; TRBD1 matches 9 bases. Germline CDR1 is SGHKS and CDR2 is YYEKEE (reference sequence). This CDR3 is built from 16 residues. The ends lost 4 bases at V and 3 bases at J; junction bases unmatched: 7. In DNA, the CDR3 is TGTGCCAGCAGCCCCCGGGGACAGGGATACACCGGGGAGCTGTTTTTT. Its protein product is CASSPRGQGYTGELFF.

The chain employs TRBV7-8 and TRBJ1-2; 7 positions match TRBD1. The CDR3 consists of 16 residues. Germline V gives CDR1 SGHVS, CDR2 FQNEAQ. After removal of 4 bases from V and 5 bases from J, the junction contained 13 bases not matched to a gene. CDR3 loop: CASSSHRGQEYYGYTF. Written as DNA, the CDR3 is TGTGCCAGCAGCTCACACCGCGGACAGGAGTATTATGGCTACACCTTC.

This clone was seen once. The V gene is TRBV29-1, the J gene TRBJ2-1; TRBD2 matches at 8 bases. The V gene end was trimmed by 8 bases and the J gene end by 6 bases; junction bases not matched to a gene: 9. Looked up from germline, CDR1 is SQVTM and CDR2 is ANQGSEA. CDR3 size: 13 residues. In DNA, the CDR3 is TGCAGCAAGCGAGCCGGGGGGGCCAATGAGCAGTTCTTC. This translates into CSKRAGGANEQFF.

The chain couples TRBV10-3 to TRBJ1-1; D is undetermined. There are 13 residues in the CDR3. V was trimmed by 8 bases and J by 3 bases, leaving 13 bases between them. CDR1 ENHRY and CDR2 SYGVKD come from the germline V gene. The CDR3 reads CAIRKDTHTEAFF. The CDR3 DNA reads as TGTGCCATCCGCAAAGACACCCACACTGAAGCTTTCTTT.

This clone appeared a single time. The rearrangement uses TRBV19 and TRBJ1-5; D is possibly TRBD1 (6 bases). The CDR3 runs to 15 residues. V was shortened by 5 bases and J by 2 bases, with 13 bases between the two germline ends. Germline V gene data show CDR1 as LNHDA and CDR2 as SQIVND (reference sequence). The CDR3 protein is CASSLRTAGNQPQHF. Here the CDR3 DNA reads TGTGCCAGTAGTCTCCGGACAGCGGGCAATCAGCCCCAGCATTTT.

The V call is TRBV19, the J call TRBJ2-3, with TRBD2 matching 8 bases. Trimming took 6 bases from V and 2 from J; bases not matched to a gene: 13. The CDR3 consists of 17 residues. CDR1 is LNHDA and CDR2 is SQIVND in the germline V gene (reference sequence). The CDR3 region has the DNA TGTGCCAGTAGGCCTCAAAGTTTCGGGGGGGACACAGATACGCAGTATTTT. Protein: CASRPQSFGGDTDTQYF.

The CDR3 nucleotides are TGTGCCAGCAGTTTAAGCACTTCCTACAATGAGCAGTTCTTC. This codes for CASSLSTSYNEQFF. The chain is built from TRBV27 and TRBJ2-1; no clear D. Germline CDR1 is MNHEY and CDR2 is SMNVEV (reference sequence). The V end lost 2 bases, the J end lost 1 base, and 6 bases lay between the germline ends. This CDR3 comprises 14 residues.

The chain employs TRBV14 and TRBJ2-3; 7 positions agree with TRBD1. Germline assignment: CDR1 SGHDN and CDR2 FVKESK. V was clipped by 4 bases and J by 2 bases; unmatched bases: 6. CDR3 size: 15 residues. The CDR3 DNA follows: TGTGCCAGCAGCCCTCGACAGGGCCCCACAGATACGCAGTATTTT. Amino acids: CASSPRQGPTDTQYF.

This clone turned up a few times. The J gene is TRBJ2-7, the V gene TRBV5-6, with 7 nucleotides matching TRBD2. Germline V gene sequence: CDR1 SGHDT, CDR2 YYEEEE. J lost 4 bases, V lost 2 bases, and 6 bases had no gene match. The length of the CDR3 is 14 residues. CDR3 amino acids: CASSFWGSGYEQYF. As DNA, the CDR3 is TGTGCCAGCAGCTTTTGGGGTAGCGGGTACGAGCAGTACTTC.

V gene TRBV9 combines with J gene TRBJ1-5; D might be TRBD1 (5 bases). Germline CDR1 and CDR2: SGDLS and YYNGEE. The CDR3 contains 14 residues. Trimming pared 4 bases from V and 7 bases from J, leaving 15 bases between. For the CDR3, the DNA is TGTGCCAGCAGCCTCACTGGAGGGGACCAGCCCCAGCATTTT. It is translated as CASSLTGGDQPQHF.

The chain links TRBV11-2 to TRBJ2-1; 9 bases are a match to TRBD2. J gave up 2 bases and V 1 base, and 3 bases lay outside the gene matches. Germline V lookup: CDR1 SGHAT, CDR2 FQNNGV. This CDR3 region has 16 residues. The CDR3 is CASSLARGGAYNEQFF. CDR3 in DNA: TGTGCCAGCAGCTTAGCGCGCGGGGGGGCCTACAATGAGCAGTTCTTC.

The chain uses TRBV3-1 (or the pseudogene TRBV3-2) and TRBJ1-2; D unresolved. V lost 0 bases to trimming and J lost 4 bases, with 6 bases between them. This CDR3 has 13 amino acids. Germline V gene data show CDR1 as LGHDT and CDR2 as YNNKEL (reference sequence). The CDR3 DNA is TGTGCCAGCAGCCAAGATGGGCCCTATGGCTACACCTTC. Its translation is CASSQDGPYGYTF.